This TCR beta chain was captured in a study of immune evolution from preneoplasia to lung adenocarcinoma. Broader study findings: Clonality was highest in normal lung, lower in later-stage lesions apparently.

Of note for this clone: As yet, its antigen is unknown.

Clones were read by immunoSEQ multiplex PCR, and TCRdb kept only the in-frame ones, dropping some. The table has 4,900 or so clones, less than 80% seen once. Patients had resection in Japan or China between the mid-2010s and the late 2010s. Premalignant or tumor cells were enriched by macro-dissection after pathologic assessment. Sequenced sample: FFPE minimally invasive lung adenocarcinoma tissue. The clonotype originates from a person aged 50-70 years with lung adenocarcinoma.

The CDR3 region has the DNA TGTGCCAGCAGTTTTCCCACCAGGGCCTATGGCTACACCTTC. This codes for CASSFPTRAYGYTF. The rearrangement joins TRBV28 to TRBJ1-2; tentatively, D is TRBD1 (5 bases). V was trimmed by 3 bases and J by 4 bases, leaving 12 bases between them. The CDR3 loop spans 14 amino acids. Germline V gene lookup returns CDR1 MDHEN and CDR2 SYDVKM.